The source of this TCR beta chain is a study of Ad26.COV2.S vaccination and SARS-CoV-2 variants. Sequencing used immunoSEQ multiplex PCR; TCRdb keeps in-frame clones, though not all of them. The sample shows roughly 700,000 clones, more than 70% of them seen only once. Specified treatment: roughly 20 received Ad26.COV2.S at low or high dose, single or two shots; about five received placebo; per-sample allocation not given. Day 63 following the first vaccine or placebo injection was when the samples were taken. The source was peripheral blood, collected in a trial of Ad26.COV2.S vaccine versus placebo. The source of this sequence is a person between 18 and 59 years old who received the Ad26.COV2.S COVID-19 vaccine or a placebo.

The CDR3 region has the DNA TGTGCCAGCAGCATCTTCGGTGAGTCCGGGGAGCTGTTTTTT. This codes for CASSIFGESGELFF. This rearrangement joins TRBV21-1 to TRBJ2-2; the D call in the table, TRBD2, was not verified against the DNA. TRBV21-1 is annotated as a pseudogene. The CDR3 consists of 14 residues.